The 5 T cell receptor beta chains presented below share a single source sample, sequenced in a study of beta chain features in type 1 diabetes. Study-wide findings and caveats: TCRB CDR3s from Type 1 diabetes patients were moderately but significantly shorter in all four CD4+ subsets.

The isolated RNA, all of it, was reverse transcribed, so expressed TCRB transcripts were what got sequenced. Data came from immunoSEQ multiplex PCR; TCRdb stores just in-frame clones and leaves some out. The data hold roughly 150,000 clones, with roughly 60% observed a single time. The antigens for these receptors are not known. Sample: naive CD4+ T cells from blood. The receptors here all came from a man in his thirties or forties with type 1 diabetes.

This clone was found once. The chain couples TRBV9 to TRBJ2-5; no firm D call. The CDR3 extends over 16 amino acids. Trimming removed 0 bases at V and 0 bases at J, with 12 bases between. From germline, CDR1 is SGDLS and CDR2 YYNGEE. CDR3 in DNA: TGTGCCAGCAGCGTAGGTACGGTAAGGTACCAAGAGACCCAGTACTTC. Residues: CASSVGTVRYQETQYF.

This clone was counted a few times. The rearrangement joins TRBV30 to TRBJ2-3, with D hard to call. V gave up 0 bases and J gave up 4 bases, with 5 bases separating them. This CDR3 spans 12 amino acids. Germline CDR1 reads GTSNPN; CDR2 reads SVGIG (reference sequence). The CDR3 coding sequence is TGTGCCTGGAGTGTACTGCCAGATACGCAGTATTTT. Translation gives CAWSVLPDTQYF.

The rearrangement joins TRBV30 to TRBJ2-5, with 8 nucleotides matching TRBD2. Germline trimming cut 3 bases from V and 4 bases from J; bases unmatched to any gene: 4. Germline V lookup: CDR1 GTSNPN, CDR2 SVGIG (reference sequence). The CDR3 consists of 13 residues. The CDR3 DNA reads TGTGCCTGGAGCGGGGGGGCCTTAGAGACCCAGTACTTC. Its translation: CAWSGGALETQYF.

This clone has a handful of counts. The rearrangement uses TRBV5-4 and TRBJ1-6; D is possibly TRBD1 (5 bases). The length of the CDR3 is 15 residues. V was shortened by 4 bases and J by 8 bases, with 16 bases between the two germline ends. Germline CDR1 and CDR2: SGHNT and YYREEE (reference sequence). CDR3 in amino acids: CASSPDTGRDSPLHF. CDR3 bases: TGTGCCAGCAGCCCGGATACAGGCCGGGATTCACCCCTCCACTTT.

V and J are TRBV4-3 and TRBJ2-3; D might be TRBD2 (5 bases). The CDR3 runs 14 residues. Trimming left V 0 bases short and J 1 base short, with 5 bases between. Looked up from germline, CDR1 is LGHNA and CDR2 is YSLEER. Here the CDR3 reads CASSQDGGTDTQYF. CDR3 bases: TGCGCCAGCAGCCAAGACGGGGGCACAGATACGCAGTATTTT.